This T cell receptor beta chain was sequenced for a study of PD-1 blockade in classical Hodgkin lymphoma. Every single patient, without exception, relapsed after autologous stem cell transplantation, and brentuximab vedotin exposure varied. The repertoire was sequenced with immunoSEQ multiplex PCR; TCRdb's copy has only in-frame clones and lacks some. The sample has 40,000 to 60,000 clones; 73% are singletons. The source was peripheral blood mononuclear cells (PBMCs), collected before the second cycle of nivolumab. The receptor's source is a human donor with classical Hodgkin lymphoma.

The CDR3 loop is CAWSVGQGVSYEQYF. The CDR3 DNA reads as TGTGCCTGGAGTGTTGGACAGGGGGTTTCCTACGAGCAGTACTTC. The chain links TRBV30 to TRBJ2-7; 10 bases fit TRBD1. The V and J ends lost 0 bases and 1 base, in that order; junction bases with no gene match: 3. This CDR3 has 15 amino acids. Germline CDR1 GTSNPN, CDR2 SVGIG (reference sequence).